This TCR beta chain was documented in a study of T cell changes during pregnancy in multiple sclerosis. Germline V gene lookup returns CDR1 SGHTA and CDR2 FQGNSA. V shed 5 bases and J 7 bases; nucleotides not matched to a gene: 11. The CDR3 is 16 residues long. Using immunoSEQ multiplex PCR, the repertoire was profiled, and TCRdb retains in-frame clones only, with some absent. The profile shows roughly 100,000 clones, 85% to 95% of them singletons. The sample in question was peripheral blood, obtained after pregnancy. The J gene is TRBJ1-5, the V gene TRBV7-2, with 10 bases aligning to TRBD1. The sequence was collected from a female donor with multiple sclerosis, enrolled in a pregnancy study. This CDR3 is CASSPGTGAPRQPQHF. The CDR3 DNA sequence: TGTGCCAGCAGCCCAGGGACAGGGGCCCCTAGGCAGCCCCAGCATTTT. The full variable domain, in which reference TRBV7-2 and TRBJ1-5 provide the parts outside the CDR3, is GAGVSQSPSNKVTEKGKDVELRCDPISGHTALYWYRQSLGQGLEFLIYFQGNSAPDKSGLPSDRFSAERTGGSVSTLTIQRTQQEDSAVYLCASSPGTGAPRQPQHFGDGTRLSIL.